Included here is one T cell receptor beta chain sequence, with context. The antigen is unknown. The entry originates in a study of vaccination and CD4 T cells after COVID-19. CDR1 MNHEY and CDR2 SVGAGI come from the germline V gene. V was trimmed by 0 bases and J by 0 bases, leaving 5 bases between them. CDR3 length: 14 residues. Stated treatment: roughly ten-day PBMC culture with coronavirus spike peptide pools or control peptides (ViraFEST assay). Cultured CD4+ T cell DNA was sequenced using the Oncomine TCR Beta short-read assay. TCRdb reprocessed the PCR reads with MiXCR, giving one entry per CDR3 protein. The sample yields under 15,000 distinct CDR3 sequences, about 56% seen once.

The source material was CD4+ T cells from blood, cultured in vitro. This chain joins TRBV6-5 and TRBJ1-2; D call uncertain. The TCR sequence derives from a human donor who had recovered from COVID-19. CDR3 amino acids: CASSYSEANYGYTF. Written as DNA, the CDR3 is TGTGCCAGCAGTTACTCGGAGGCTAACTATGGCTACACCTTC.